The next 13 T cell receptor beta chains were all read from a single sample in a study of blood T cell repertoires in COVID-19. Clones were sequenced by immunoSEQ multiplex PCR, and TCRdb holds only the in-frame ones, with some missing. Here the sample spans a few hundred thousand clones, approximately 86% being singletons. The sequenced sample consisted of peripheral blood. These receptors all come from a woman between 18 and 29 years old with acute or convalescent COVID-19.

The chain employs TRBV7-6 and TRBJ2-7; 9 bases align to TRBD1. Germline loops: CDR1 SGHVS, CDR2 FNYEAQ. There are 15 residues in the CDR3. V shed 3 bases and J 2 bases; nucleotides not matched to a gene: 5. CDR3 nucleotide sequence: TGTGCCAGCAGCTTCTTCACAGGGGGCACCTACGAGCAGTACTTC. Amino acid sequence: CASSFFTGGTYEQYF. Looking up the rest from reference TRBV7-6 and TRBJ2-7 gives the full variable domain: GAGVSQSPRYKVTKRGQDVALRCDPISGHVSLYWYRQALGQGPEFLTYFNYEAQQDKSGLPNDRFSAERPEGSISTLTIQRTEQRDSAMYRCASSFFTGGTYEQYFGPGTRLTVT.

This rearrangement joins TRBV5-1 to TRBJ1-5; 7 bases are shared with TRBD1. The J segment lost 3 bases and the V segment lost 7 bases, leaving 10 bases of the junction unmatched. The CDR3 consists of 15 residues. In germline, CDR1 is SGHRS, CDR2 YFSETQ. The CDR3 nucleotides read TGCGCCAGCTCGCGAGGGGGACAGCACAATCAGCCCCAGCATTTT. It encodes CASSRGGQHNQPQHF.

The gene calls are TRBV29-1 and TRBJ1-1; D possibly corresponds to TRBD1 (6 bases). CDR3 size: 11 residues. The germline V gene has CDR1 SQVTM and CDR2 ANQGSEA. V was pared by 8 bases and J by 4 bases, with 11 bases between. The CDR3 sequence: CSTLGGTEAFF. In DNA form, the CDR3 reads TGCAGCACCCTAGGGGGCACTGAAGCTTTCTTT.

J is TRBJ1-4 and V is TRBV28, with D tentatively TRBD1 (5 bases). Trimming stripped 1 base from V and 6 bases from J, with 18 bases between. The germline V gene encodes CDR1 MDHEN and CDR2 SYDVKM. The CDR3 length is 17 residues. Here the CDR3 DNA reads TGTGCCAGCAGTTTATCTCTCGTAGGTGGACAACATGAAAAACTGTTTTTT. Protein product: CASSLSLVGGQHEKLFF.

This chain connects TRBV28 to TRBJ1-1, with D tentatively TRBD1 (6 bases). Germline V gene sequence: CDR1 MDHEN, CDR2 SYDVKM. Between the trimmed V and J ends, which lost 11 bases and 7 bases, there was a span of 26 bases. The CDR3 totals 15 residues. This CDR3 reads CAHNPGGTGNFEAFF. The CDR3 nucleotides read TGTGCCCACAACCCGGGGGGAACAGGGAACTTTGAAGCTTTCTTT.

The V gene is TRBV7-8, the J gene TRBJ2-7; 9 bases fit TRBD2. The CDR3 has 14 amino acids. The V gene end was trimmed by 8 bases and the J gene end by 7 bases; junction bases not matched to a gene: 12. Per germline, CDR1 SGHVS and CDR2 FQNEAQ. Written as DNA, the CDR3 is TGTGCCAGCCAACTAGCGGGTAGGGGCATGGAGCAGTACTTC. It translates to CASQLAGRGMEQYF.

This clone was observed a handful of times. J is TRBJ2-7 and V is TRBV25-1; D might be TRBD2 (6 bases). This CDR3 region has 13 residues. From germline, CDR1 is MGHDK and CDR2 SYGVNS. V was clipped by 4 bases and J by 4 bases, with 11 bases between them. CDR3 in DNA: TGTGCCAGCAGTGGGGGACTTGTGTACGAGCAGTACTTC. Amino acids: CASSGGLVYEQYF.

The CDR3 protein is CASSPFMNTEAFF. The CDR3 nucleotides read TGTGCCAGTAGTCCCTTTATGAACACTGAAGCTTTCTTT. The rearrangement uses TRBV19 and TRBJ1-1; no clear D. CDR1 is LNHDA, CDR2 SQIVND, per germline (reference sequence). V dropped 5 bases and J dropped 0 bases, with 7 bases sitting between them. CDR3 length: 13 amino acids.

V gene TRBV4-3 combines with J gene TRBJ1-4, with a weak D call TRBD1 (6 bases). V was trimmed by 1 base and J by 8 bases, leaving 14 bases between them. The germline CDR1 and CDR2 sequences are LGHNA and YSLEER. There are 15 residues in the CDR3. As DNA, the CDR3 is TGCGCCAGCAGCCAAGGAGGGGGTAGGGGCGAAAAACTGTTTTTT. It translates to CASSQGGGRGEKLFF.

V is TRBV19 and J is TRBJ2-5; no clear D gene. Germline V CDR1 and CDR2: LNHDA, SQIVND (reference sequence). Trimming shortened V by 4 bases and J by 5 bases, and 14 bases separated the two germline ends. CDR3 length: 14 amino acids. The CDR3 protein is CASSRGVLPETQYF. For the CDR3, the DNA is TGTGCCAGTAGTAGAGGAGTCCTGCCGGAGACCCAGTACTTC.

This chain's CDR3 is CASSQEPGAPSRYF. The DNA for the CDR3 is TGTGCCAGCAGCCAAGAGCCAGGGGCACCTAGTCGGTACTTC. V usage is TRBV3-1 (or the pseudogene TRBV3-2) and J usage is TRBJ2-7; weak D call: TRBD1 (6 bases). The germline V gene encodes CDR1 LGHDT and CDR2 YNNKEL (reference sequence). V was shortened by 0 bases and J by 12 bases, with 18 bases between the two germline ends. The CDR3 sequence is 14 residues long.

Here the CDR3 reads CASSSPSGTYEQYF. CDR3 in DNA: TGTGCCAGCAGTTCCCCTAGCGGTACCTACGAGCAGTACTTC. This sequence joins TRBV6-5 and TRBJ2-7; the match to TRBD2 covers 7 bases. V lost 4 bases and J lost 2; bases outside the gene matches: 5. CDR3 length equals 14 residues. Germline V lookup: CDR1 MNHEY, CDR2 SVGAGI.

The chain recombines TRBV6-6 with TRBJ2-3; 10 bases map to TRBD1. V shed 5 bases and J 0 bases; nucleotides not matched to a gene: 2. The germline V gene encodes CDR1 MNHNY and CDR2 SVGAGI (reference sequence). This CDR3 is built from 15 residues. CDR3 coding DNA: TGTGCCAGCAGTCGGGACAGGGGTAGCACAGATACGCAGTATTTT. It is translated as CASSRDRGSTDTQYF.